The entry that follows covers one TCR beta chain sequence. This specimen comes from a study of blood T cell repertoires in COVID-19. Study-level information: Researchers got acute and convalescent COVID-19 samples from the United States, Italy and Spain. T cells, B-cell-depleted T cells, or PBMCs supplied cDNA or gDNA.

In the authors' workflow: Counts of nucleated cells, estimated from reference gene primer amplification, were obtained. The protocol was immunoSEQ multiplex PCR, while the TCRdb copy is restricted to in-frame clones and leaves out a portion. V and J calls and clone size are given by that table; D and trimming were obtained from the DNA. Among about 210,000 clones listed, about 88% were seen once. The sequencing input was peripheral blood. This TCR derives from a middle-aged man with acute or convalescent COVID-19.

The CDR3 nucleotides are TGTGCCAGCAGCGCGACAGGGGGGGCCTACGAGCAGTACTTC. This translates into CASSATGGAYEQYF. The V call is TRBV11-2, the J call TRBJ2-7; 9 bases line up with TRBD1. V lost 5 bases and J lost 2; bases outside the gene matches: 4. Germline values: CDR1 SGHAT, CDR2 FQNNGV. The CDR3 totals 14 residues. The full variable domain, in which reference TRBV11-2 and TRBJ2-7 provide the parts outside the CDR3, is EAGVAQSPRYKIIEKRQSVAFWCNPISGHATLYWYQQILGQGPKLLIQFQNNGVVDDSQLPKDRFSAERLKGVDSTLKIQPAKLEDSAVYLCASSATGGAYEQYFGPGTRLTVT.